These 28 T cell receptor beta chains share one sample of origin, sequenced in a study of blood T cell repertoires in COVID-19. Assay: immunoSEQ multiplex PCR; the TCRdb copy retains only in-frame clones and omits some. Among around 140,000 clones listed, about 86% were seen once. Sequencing used peripheral blood. The receptor set was obtained from a woman aged 55-75 years with acute or convalescent COVID-19.

There are a few counts of this clone. V is TRBV7-9 and J is TRBJ2-7; 8 positions match TRBD1. Looked up from germline, CDR1 is SEHNR and CDR2 is FQNEAQ (reference sequence). The CDR3 contains 14 residues. J was trimmed by 7 bases and V by 3 bases; bases with no gene match: 8. The CDR3 protein is CASSLTGAIPEQYF. The CDR3 nucleotides read TGTGCCAGCAGCTTGACAGGGGCTATTCCAGAGCAGTACTTC.

The chain combines TRBV27 with TRBJ1-5; no definite D call. This CDR3 spans 13 amino acids. CDR1 MNHEY and CDR2 SMNVEV come from the germline V gene (reference sequence). Trimming shortened V by 6 bases and J by 2 bases, and 8 bases separated the two germline ends. CDR3 sequence: CASRRFGNQPQHF. In DNA form, the CDR3 reads TGTGCCAGCAGGCGTTTCGGCAATCAGCCCCAGCATTTT.

This chain connects TRBV5-1 to TRBJ1-1, with a weak D call TRBD1 (6 bases). This CDR3 spans 15 amino acids. Germline lookup yields CDR1 SGHRS and CDR2 YFSETQ. V was pared by 5 bases and J by 4 bases, with 18 bases between. In nucleotides, the CDR3 is TGCGCCAGCAGTGAGGAGGAGGGAGGGGGCACTGAAGCTTTCTTT. It translates to CASSEEEGGGTEAFF.

This chain links TRBV28 with TRBJ2-2; 8 bases line up with TRBD1. There are 15 residues in the CDR3. Germline-derived CDR1 and CDR2 are MDHEN and SYDVKM. Unmatched junction bases numbered 6, after V lost 3 bases and J lost 6 bases. CDR3 region: CASSFPGQGAGELFF. The DNA of the CDR3 is TGTGCCAGCAGTTTTCCTGGACAGGGCGCCGGGGAGCTGTTTTTT.

This chain connects TRBV7-9 to TRBJ1-5; a possible D gene is TRBD1 (6 bases). The CDR3 has 15 residues. The V end lost 1 base, the J end lost 0 bases, and 7 bases lay between the germline ends. Germline CDR1 and CDR2: SEHNR and FQNEAQ (reference sequence). Here the CDR3 reads CASSLGDNSNQPQHF. CDR3 DNA sequence: TGTGCCAGCAGCTTAGGGGACAATAGCAATCAGCCCCAGCATTTT. Together with reference TRBV7-9 and TRBJ1-5, the CDR3 gives the full variable domain: DTGVSQNPRHKITKRGQNVTFRCDPISEHNRLYWYRQTLGQGPEFLTYFQNEAQLEKSRLLSDRFSAERPKGSFSTLEIQRTEQGDSAMYLCASSLGDNSNQPQHFGDGTRLSIL.

This chain connects TRBV7-2 to TRBJ2-3; D unresolved. Germline CDR1 SGHTA, CDR2 FQGNSA. The CDR3 totals 19 residues. V was pared by 2 bases and J by 1 base, with 22 bases between. The CDR3, as DNA: TGTGCCAGCAGCTTATTAGTGATGAGAACACGCCGGGGCACAGATACGCAGTATTTT. Protein product: CASSLLVMRTRRGTDTQYF. The variable domain in full, with the rest retrieved from reference TRBV7-2 and TRBJ2-3, is GAGVSQSPSNKVTEKGKDVELRCDPISGHTALYWYRQSLGQGLEFLIYFQGNSAPDKSGLPSDRFSAERTGGSVSTLTIQRTQQEDSAVYLCASSLLVMRTRRGTDTQYFGPGTRLTVL.

This clone was observed many times. The rearrangement uses TRBV7-2 and TRBJ1-6, with 8 bases aligning to TRBD1. CDR1 SGHTA and CDR2 FQGNSA come from the germline V gene. There are 15 residues in the CDR3. V lost 2 bases, J lost 8 bases, and 5 bases stayed unmatched. The CDR3 here is CASSLRGTGDSPLHF. The CDR3, as DNA: TGTGCCAGCAGCTTACGTGGGACAGGCGATTCACCCCTCCACTTT.

This chain links TRBV7-2 with TRBJ1-3, with unresolved D. This CDR3 region has 17 residues. The germline V and J ends were trimmed by 1 base and 0 bases, with 13 bases remaining between them. Germline values: CDR1 SGHTA, CDR2 FQGNSA. CDR3 protein: CASSLEPGGSSGNTIYF. Here the CDR3 DNA reads TGTGCCAGCAGCTTAGAGCCCGGCGGAAGCTCTGGAAACACCATATATTTT. The entire variable domain, with the rest obtained from reference TRBV7-2 and TRBJ1-3, is as follows: GAGVSQSPSNKVTEKGKDVELRCDPISGHTALYWYRQSLGQGLEFLIYFQGNSAPDKSGLPSDRFSAERTGGSVSTLTIQRTQQEDSAVYLCASSLEPGGSSGNTIYFGEGSWLTVV.

The chain couples TRBV15 to TRBJ2-7; 9 bases align to TRBD2. Trimming at V came to 0 bases and at J to 4 bases, leaving 10 bases not matched to a gene. The CDR3 spans 17 residues. Germline V gives CDR1 LNHNV, CDR2 YYDKDF (reference sequence). The CDR3, as DNA: TGTGCCACCAGCAGAGATCGAATCGCGGCGGGGGGGTACGAGCAGTACTTC. It yields the protein CATSRDRIAAGGYEQYF.

The chain recombines TRBV28 with TRBJ2-7, with 9 bases that match TRBD1. This CDR3 has 16 amino acids. The trim removed 5 bases at V and 4 bases at J, leaving 12 bases unmatched. Germline CDR1 reads MDHEN; CDR2 reads SYDVKM. The CDR3: CASSTTTGGRRYEQYF. In DNA, the CDR3 is TGTGCCAGCAGTACTACCACAGGGGGCCGAAGATACGAGCAGTACTTC.

V gene TRBV10-2 combines with J gene TRBJ1-5, with unresolved D. This CDR3 is 12 amino acids long. V lost 5 bases, J lost 6 bases, and 8 bases lay in between. CDR1 and CDR2 (germline): WSHSY, SAAADI. The CDR3 protein is CASSTGPQPQHF. In DNA, the CDR3 is TGCGCCAGCAGTACGGGTCCTCAGCCCCAGCATTTT.

Points on this clone: Additional DNA sequences in this sample encode the identical CDR3. This chain connects TRBV5-4 to TRBJ2-1; TRBD2 aligns across 7 bases. Trimming cost V 0 bases and J 4 bases; bases outside gene matches: 4. CDR3 length: 15 amino acids. CDR1 is SGHNT and CDR2 is YYREEE in the germline V gene (reference sequence). The DNA of the CDR3 is TGTGCCAGCAGCTTGGGCGGGGGTGGTTACAATGAGCAGTTCTTC. Translation gives CASSLGGGGYNEQFF. Based on the CDR3 plus reference TRBV5-4 and TRBJ2-1, the full variable domain is ETGVTQSPTHLIKTRGQQVTLRCSSQSGHNTVSWYQQALGQGPQFIFQYYREEENGRGNFPPRFSGLQFPNYSSELNVNALELDDSALYLCASSLGGGGYNEQFFGPGTRLTVL.

The rearrangement uses TRBV6-5 and TRBJ1-5; unclear D gene. The germline CDR1 and CDR2 sequences are MNHEY and SVGAGI. The CDR3 runs 13 residues. Trimming pared 4 bases from V and 6 bases from J, leaving 10 bases between. The CDR3 reads CASSSLRGQPQHF. CDR3 DNA sequence: TGTGCCAGCAGTTCACTCCGGGGTCAGCCCCAGCATTTT.

Only one count was recorded for this clone. This rearrangement joins TRBV12-5 to TRBJ1-1; tentatively, D is TRBD1 (6 bases). Per the germline V gene, CDR1 is LGHNT and CDR2 is FRNRAP. The ends were cut back, 2 bases at V and 5 bases at J, with 12 bases in the middle. The CDR3 contains 14 residues. The DNA for the CDR3 is TGTGCTAGTGGTTTGCAGGGGCAGGGGACTGAAGCTTTCTTT. Translation gives CASGLQGQGTEAFF.

There are a few counts of this clone. The V call is TRBV6-5, the J call TRBJ2-5; 7 bases map to TRBD1. V lost 7 bases, J lost 2 bases, and 7 bases stayed unmatched. Germline CDR1 is MNHEY and CDR2 is SVGAGI. This CDR3 comprises 14 residues. CDR3 sequence reads: CASTKPGQQETQYF. DNA of the CDR3: TGTGCCAGCACTAAACCGGGACAGCAAGAGACCCAGTACTTC.

The chain is built from TRBV5-1 and TRBJ2-1; 12 nucleotides line up with TRBD2. CDR1 and CDR2 (germline): SGHRS, YFSETQ. With V trimmed by 2 bases and J by 2 bases, 11 bases remained unmatched. CDR3 length equals 19 residues. In nucleotides, the CDR3 is TGCGCCAGCAGCTTCGGACTAGCGGGACCCACCCCGGCCTACAATGAGCAGTTCTTC. Encoded protein: CASSFGLAGPTPAYNEQFF.

The V and J genes are TRBV7-6 and TRBJ2-2; D may be TRBD2 (6 bases). The CDR3 is 15 amino acids. Germline assignment: CDR1 SGHVS and CDR2 FNYEAQ. The ends were cut back, 5 bases at V and 4 bases at J, with 14 bases in the middle. DNA of the CDR3: TGTGCCAGCAGCCCCGGGGGTCGGCCCACCGGGGAGCTGTTTTTT. Protein product: CASSPGGRPTGELFF.

The chain joins TRBV9 to TRBJ1-2; 10 bases align to TRBD1. The length of the CDR3 is 15 residues. Germline assignment: CDR1 SGDLS and CDR2 YYNGEE. After removal of 0 bases from V and 6 bases from J, the junction contained 5 bases not matched to a gene. CDR3 sequence: CASSVGQGAWDGYTF. CDR3 DNA sequence: TGTGCCAGCAGCGTAGGACAGGGGGCATGGGATGGCTACACCTTC. Drawing the rest from reference TRBV9 and TRBJ1-2, the complete variable domain is DSGVTQTPKHLITATGQRVTLRCSPRSGDLSVYWYQQSLDQGLQFLIQYYNGEERAKGNILERFSAQQFPDLHSELNLSSLELGDSALYFCASSVGQGAWDGYTFGSGTRLTVV.

This clone has a handful of counts. This chain connects TRBV5-4 to TRBJ1-1; D gene uncertain. Germline V gives CDR1 SGHNT, CDR2 YYREEE (reference sequence). The ends were cut back, 0 bases at V and 2 bases at J, with 17 bases in the middle. The CDR3 is made up of 17 amino acids. Here the CDR3 reads CASSLGRGGRSNTEAFF. The CDR3 DNA reads as TGTGCCAGCAGCTTGGGTCGGGGTGGACGATCCAACACTGAAGCTTTCTTT.

V and J are TRBV6-2 or TRBV6-3 and TRBJ1-2; D possibly corresponds to TRBD1 (6 bases). V lost 5 bases and J lost 2, with 12 bases in between. The CDR3 covers 14 residues. Germline V gives CDR1 MNHEY, CDR2 SVGEGT. CDR3 sequence: CASSIRTENYGYTF. In DNA form, the CDR3 reads TGTGCCAGCAGTATCCGGACAGAAAACTATGGCTACACCTTC.

The chain employs TRBV5-6 and TRBJ1-6; 8 bases agree with TRBD1. Germline values: CDR1 SGHDT, CDR2 YYEEEE. This CDR3 is built from 16 residues. After removal of 0 bases from V and 8 bases from J, the junction contained 7 bases not matched to a gene. The CDR3: CASSLGSGGVHSPLHF. The DNA of the CDR3 is TGTGCCAGCAGCTTGGGATCAGGGGGCGTACATTCACCCCTCCACTTT.

The chain is built from TRBV5-6 and TRBJ2-5; 10 positions match TRBD2. Germline CDR1 is SGHDT and CDR2 is YYEEEE. V was clipped by 0 bases and J by 5 bases; unmatched bases: 4. CDR3 length: 15 amino acids. CDR3 loop: CASSLALAGLETQYF. For the CDR3, the DNA is TGTGCCAGCAGCTTGGCACTAGCGGGGCTGGAGACCCAGTACTTC.

The chain joins TRBV6-6 to TRBJ1-2; tentatively, D is TRBD1 (6 bases). Between the trimmed V and J ends, which lost 6 bases and 3 bases, there was a span of 14 bases. There are 14 residues in the CDR3. Germline V gene data show CDR1 as MNHNY and CDR2 as SVGAGI (reference sequence). The CDR3 sequence: CASSSTGRDYGYTF. In nucleotides, the CDR3 is TGTGCCAGCAGCTCCACAGGGAGAGACTATGGCTACACCTTC.

This chain links TRBV7-9 with TRBJ1-3; D is unclear. V shed 4 bases and J shed 4 bases, with 17 bases lying between them. Germline CDR1 SEHNR, CDR2 FQNEAQ (reference sequence). The CDR3 totals 16 residues. The CDR3 here is CASSSPEEGAGNTIYF. CDR3 in DNA: TGTGCCAGCAGCTCCCCCGAGGAGGGCGCCGGAAACACCATATATTTT.

The V gene is TRBV6-2 or TRBV6-3, the J gene TRBJ2-7; D is possibly TRBD1 (6 bases). Germline V gene sequence: CDR1 MNHEY, CDR2 SVGEGT. Trimming pared 5 bases from V and 1 base from J, leaving 9 bases between. The CDR3 length is 13 residues. The CDR3 loop is CASSLTGSYEQYF. The DNA for the CDR3 is TGTGCCAGCAGTCTCACAGGGTCCTACGAGCAGTACTTC.

The J gene is TRBJ2-5, the V gene TRBV24-1; a weak D match, TRBD2 (5 bases). Trimming took 4 bases from V and 5 from J, leaving 16 bases between them. The CDR3 length is 15 residues. CDR1 is KGHDR, CDR2 SFDVKD, per germline. CDR3 in DNA: TGTGCCACCAGTGACCCCCTCCCGGGAAGGGAGACCCAGTACTTC. Translating it yields CATSDPLPGRETQYF.

This clone was seen once. This sequence joins TRBV14 and TRBJ2-5; 10 bases match TRBD2. The CDR3 has 15 amino acids. Germline trimming cut 2 bases from V and 5 bases from J; bases unmatched to any gene: 5. CDR1 is SGHDN, CDR2 FVKESK, per germline. The CDR3 protein is CASSQLAGAGETQYF. The CDR3 DNA is TGTGCCAGCAGCCAACTAGCGGGGGCCGGGGAGACCCAGTACTTC.

The gene calls are TRBV7-9 and TRBJ2-7, with 9 nucleotides matching TRBD1. CDR1 and CDR2 from the germline V gene are SEHNR and FQNEAQ (reference sequence). V lost 5 bases, J lost 5 bases, and 4 bases stayed unmatched. The CDR3 spans 13 residues. The CDR3 is CASSRQGGNEQYF. The CDR3 bases are TGTGCCAGCAGCCGACAGGGGGGTAACGAGCAGTACTTC.